Below, one TCR beta chain is given with its context. In germline, CDR1 is SGHVS, CDR2 FQNEAQ. V was clipped by 6 bases and J by 8 bases; unmatched bases: 4. CDR3 length: 14 residues. Repertoires were generated with immunoSEQ multiplex PCR, while TCRdb's copy carries only in-frame clones and drops some. This table has approximately 230,000 clones, approximately 90% appearing once. This sample was taken from a study of blood T cell repertoires in COVID-19. At the level of the study: The origin of the acute and convalescent COVID-19 samples was the United States, Italy and Spain. From T cells, B-cell-depleted T cells, or PBMCs came the material, which was cDNA or gDNA.

Enrolled through a virtual design, the participants were between roughly 18 and 89 years of age and came from roughly 22 US areas. The sequencing sample was made of PBMCs or T cells enriched from blood (not recorded which). The V and J genes are TRBV7-8 and TRBJ1-4; TRBD1 matches at 12 bases. The clonotype was recovered from a woman aged 30 to 39 with acute COVID-19. The CDR3 coding sequence is TGTGCCAGCAGTAAGGGACAGGGGGCGGAAAAACTGTTTTTT. This codes for CASSKGQGAEKLFF.